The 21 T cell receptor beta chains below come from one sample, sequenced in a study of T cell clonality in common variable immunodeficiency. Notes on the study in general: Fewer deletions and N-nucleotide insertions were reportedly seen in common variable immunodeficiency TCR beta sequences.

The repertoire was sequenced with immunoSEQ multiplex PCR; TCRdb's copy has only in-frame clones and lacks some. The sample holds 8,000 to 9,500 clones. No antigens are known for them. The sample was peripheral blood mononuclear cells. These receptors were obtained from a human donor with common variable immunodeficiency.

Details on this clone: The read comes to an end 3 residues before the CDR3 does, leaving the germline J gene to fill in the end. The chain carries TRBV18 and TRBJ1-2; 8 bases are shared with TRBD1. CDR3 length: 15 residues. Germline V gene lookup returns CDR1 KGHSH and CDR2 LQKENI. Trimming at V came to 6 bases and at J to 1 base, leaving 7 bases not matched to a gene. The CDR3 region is CASSPAGGGNYGYTF. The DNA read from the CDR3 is TGTGCCAGCTCCCCTGCAGGGGGCGGTAACTATGGC.

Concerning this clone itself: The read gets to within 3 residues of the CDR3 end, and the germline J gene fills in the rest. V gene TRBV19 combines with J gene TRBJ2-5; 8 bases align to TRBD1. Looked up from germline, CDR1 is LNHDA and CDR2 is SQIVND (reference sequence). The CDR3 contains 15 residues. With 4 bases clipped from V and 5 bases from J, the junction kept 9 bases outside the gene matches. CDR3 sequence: CASSTLTGGQETQYF. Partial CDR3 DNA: TGTGCCAGTAGTACCCTAACAGGGGGGCAGGAGACC.

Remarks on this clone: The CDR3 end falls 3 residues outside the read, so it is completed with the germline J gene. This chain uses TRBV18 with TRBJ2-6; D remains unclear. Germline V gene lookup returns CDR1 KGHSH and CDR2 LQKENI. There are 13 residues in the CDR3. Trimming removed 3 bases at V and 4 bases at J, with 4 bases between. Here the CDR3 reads CASSPSGANVLTF. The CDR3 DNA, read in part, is TGTGCCAGCTCACCGAGCGGGGCCAACGTC.

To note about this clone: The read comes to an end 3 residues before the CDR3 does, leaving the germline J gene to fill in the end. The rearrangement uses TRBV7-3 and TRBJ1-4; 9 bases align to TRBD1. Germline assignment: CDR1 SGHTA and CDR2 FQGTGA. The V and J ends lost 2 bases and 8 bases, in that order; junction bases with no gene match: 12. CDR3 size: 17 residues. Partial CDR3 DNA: TGTGCCAGCAGCTTATTTGGGAGGACAGGGGCTAGCGAAAAA. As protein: CASSLFGRTGASEK. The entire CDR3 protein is CASSLFGRTGASEKLFF.

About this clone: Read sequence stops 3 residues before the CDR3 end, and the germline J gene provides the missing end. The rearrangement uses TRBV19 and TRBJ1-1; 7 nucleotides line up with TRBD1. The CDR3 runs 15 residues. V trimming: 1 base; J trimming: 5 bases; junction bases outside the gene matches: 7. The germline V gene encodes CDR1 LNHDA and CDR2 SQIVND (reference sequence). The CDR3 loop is CASSIVGQRGTEAFF. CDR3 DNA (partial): TGTGCCAGTAGTATAGTGGGACAGAGGGGAACTGAA.

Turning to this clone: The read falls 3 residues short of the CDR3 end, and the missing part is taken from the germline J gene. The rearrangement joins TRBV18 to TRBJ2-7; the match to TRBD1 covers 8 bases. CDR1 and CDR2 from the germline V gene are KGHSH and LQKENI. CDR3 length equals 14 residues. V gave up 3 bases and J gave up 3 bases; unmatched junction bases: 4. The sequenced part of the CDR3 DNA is TGTGCCAGCTCACCTTACGGACAGGGCTACGAG. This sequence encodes CASSPYGQGYE. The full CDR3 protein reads CASSPYGQGYEQYF.

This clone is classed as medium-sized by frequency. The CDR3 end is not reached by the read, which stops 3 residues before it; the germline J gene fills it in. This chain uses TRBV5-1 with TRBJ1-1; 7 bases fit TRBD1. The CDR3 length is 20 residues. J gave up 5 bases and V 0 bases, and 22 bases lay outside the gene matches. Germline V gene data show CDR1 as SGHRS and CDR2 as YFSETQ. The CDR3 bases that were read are TGCGCCAGCAGCTTGGATGCCTGGGACAGAACCACTTCGAGGTGGACTGAA. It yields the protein CASSLDAWDRTTSRWTE. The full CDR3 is CASSLDAWDRTTSRWTEAFF.

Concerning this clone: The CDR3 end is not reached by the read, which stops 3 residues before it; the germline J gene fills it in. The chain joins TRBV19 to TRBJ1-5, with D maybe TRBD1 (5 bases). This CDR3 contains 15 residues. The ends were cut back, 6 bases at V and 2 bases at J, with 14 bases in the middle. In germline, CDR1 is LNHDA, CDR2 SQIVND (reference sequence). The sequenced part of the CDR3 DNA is TGTGCCAGTAGGGTACTCGGGGGTGGCAATCAGCCC. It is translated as CASRVLGGGNQP. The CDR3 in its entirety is CASRVLGGGNQPQHF.

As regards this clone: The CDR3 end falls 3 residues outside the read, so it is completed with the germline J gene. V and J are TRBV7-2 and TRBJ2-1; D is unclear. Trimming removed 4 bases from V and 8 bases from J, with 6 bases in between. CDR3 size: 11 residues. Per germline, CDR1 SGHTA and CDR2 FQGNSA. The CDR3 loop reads CASSSFDEQFF. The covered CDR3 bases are TGTGCCAGCAGCTCGTTCGATGAG.

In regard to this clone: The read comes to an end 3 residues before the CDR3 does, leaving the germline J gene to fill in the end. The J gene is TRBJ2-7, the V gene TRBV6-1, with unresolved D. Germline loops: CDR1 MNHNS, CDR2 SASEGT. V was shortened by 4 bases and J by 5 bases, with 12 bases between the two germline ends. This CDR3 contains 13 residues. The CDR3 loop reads CASSASLINEQYF. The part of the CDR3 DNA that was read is TGTGCCAGCAGTGCTTCCCTAATTAACGAG.

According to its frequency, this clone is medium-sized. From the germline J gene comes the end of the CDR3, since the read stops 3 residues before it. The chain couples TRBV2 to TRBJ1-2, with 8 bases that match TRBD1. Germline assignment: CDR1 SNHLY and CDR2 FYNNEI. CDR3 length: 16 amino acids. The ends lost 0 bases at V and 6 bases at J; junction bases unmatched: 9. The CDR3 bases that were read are TGTGCCAGCAGTGAAGCGTATCCGGGACAGGATGATGGC. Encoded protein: CASSEAYPGQDDG. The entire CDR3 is CASSEAYPGQDDGYTF. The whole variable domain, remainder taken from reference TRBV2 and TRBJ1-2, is EPEVTQTPSHQVTQMGQEVILRCVPISNHLYFYWYRQILGQKVEFLVSFYNNEISEKSEIFDDQFSVERPDGSNFTLKIRSTKLEDSAMYFCASSEAYPGQDDGYTFGSGTRLTVV.

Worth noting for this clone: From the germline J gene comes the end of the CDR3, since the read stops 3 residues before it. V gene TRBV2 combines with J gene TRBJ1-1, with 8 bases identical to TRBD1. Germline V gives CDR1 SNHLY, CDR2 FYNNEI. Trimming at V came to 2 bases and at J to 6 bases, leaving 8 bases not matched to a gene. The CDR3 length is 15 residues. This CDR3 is CASSENGQGISEAFF. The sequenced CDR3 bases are TGTGCCAGCAGTGAAAATGGACAGGGTATTTCTGAA. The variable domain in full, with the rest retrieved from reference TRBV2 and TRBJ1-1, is EPEVTQTPSHQVTQMGQEVILRCVPISNHLYFYWYRQILGQKVEFLVSFYNNEISEKSEIFDDQFSVERPDGSNFTLKIRSTKLEDSAMYFCASSENGQGISEAFFGQGTRLTVV.

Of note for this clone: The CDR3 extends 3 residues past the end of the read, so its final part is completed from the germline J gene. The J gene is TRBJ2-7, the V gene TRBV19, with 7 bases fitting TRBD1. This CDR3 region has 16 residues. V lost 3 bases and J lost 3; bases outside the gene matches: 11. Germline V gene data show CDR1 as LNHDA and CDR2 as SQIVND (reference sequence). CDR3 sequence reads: CASSILVAGGFYEQYF. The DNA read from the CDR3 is TGTGCCAGTAGTATTCTGGTGGCAGGGGGTTTCTACGAG.

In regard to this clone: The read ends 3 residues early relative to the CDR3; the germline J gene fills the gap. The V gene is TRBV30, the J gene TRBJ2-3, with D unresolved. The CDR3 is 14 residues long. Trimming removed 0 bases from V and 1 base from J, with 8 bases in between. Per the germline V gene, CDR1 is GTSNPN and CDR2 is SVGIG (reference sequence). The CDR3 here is CAWSVLRGTDTQYF. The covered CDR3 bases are TGTGCCTGGAGTGTATTAAGGGGCACAGATACG.

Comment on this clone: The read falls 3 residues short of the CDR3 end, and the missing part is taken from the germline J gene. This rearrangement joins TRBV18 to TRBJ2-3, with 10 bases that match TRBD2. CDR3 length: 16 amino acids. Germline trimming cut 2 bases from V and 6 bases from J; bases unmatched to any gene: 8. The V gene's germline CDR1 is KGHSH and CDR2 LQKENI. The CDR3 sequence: CASSPFESTSGDTQYF. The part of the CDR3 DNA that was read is TGTGCCAGCTCACCATTTGAGTCGACTAGCGGGGATACG.

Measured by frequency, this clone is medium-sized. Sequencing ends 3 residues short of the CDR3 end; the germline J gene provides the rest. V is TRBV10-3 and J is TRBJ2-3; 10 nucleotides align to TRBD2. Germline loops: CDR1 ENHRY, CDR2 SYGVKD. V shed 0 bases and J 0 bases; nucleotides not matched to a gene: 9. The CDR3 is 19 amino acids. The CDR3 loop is CAISESGGLADFSTDTQYF. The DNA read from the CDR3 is TGTGCCATCAGTGAGTCGGGAGGACTAGCGGATTTTAGCACAGATACG.

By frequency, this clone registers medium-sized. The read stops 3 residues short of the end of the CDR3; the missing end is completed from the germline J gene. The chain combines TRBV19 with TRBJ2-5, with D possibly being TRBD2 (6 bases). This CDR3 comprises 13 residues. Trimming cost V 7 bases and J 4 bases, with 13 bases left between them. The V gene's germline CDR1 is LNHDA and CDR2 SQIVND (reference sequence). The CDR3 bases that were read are TGTGCCAGTACCGGACCCGGGGGAGAGACC. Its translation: CASTGPGGET. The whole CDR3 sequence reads CASTGPGGETQYF.

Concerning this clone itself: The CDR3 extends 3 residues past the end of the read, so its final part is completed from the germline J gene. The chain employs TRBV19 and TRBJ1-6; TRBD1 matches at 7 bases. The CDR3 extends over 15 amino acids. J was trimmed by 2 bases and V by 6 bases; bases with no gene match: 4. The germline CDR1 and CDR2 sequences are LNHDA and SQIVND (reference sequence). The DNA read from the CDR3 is TGTGCCAGTAGCACAGGGGATCCCTATAATTCACCC. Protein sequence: CASSTGDPYNSP. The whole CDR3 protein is CASSTGDPYNSPLHF.

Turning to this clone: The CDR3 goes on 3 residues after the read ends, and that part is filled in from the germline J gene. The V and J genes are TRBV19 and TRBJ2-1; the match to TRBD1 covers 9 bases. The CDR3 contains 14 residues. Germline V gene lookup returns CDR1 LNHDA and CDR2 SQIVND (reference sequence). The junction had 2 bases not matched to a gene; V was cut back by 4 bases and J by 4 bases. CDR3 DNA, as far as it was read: TGTGCCAGTAGTAAGGGACAGGGTTACAATGAG. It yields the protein CASSKGQGYNE. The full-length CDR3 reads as CASSKGQGYNEQFF.

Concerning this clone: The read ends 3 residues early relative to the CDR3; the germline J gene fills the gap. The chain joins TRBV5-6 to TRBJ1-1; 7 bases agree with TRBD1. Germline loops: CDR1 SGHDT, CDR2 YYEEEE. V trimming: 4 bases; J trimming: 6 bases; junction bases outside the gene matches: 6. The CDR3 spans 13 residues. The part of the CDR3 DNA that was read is TGTGCCAGCAGCCCTGCGACAGGGCCTGAA. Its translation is CASSPATGPE. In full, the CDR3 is CASSPATGPEAFF.

The covered CDR3 bases are TGCGCCAGCAATCACAGGTCTCATCAGCCC. The encoded protein is CASNHRSHQP. The whole CDR3 protein reads CASNHRSHQPQHF. V gene TRBV5-1 combines with J gene TRBJ1-5; TRBD1 is a possible D gene (5 bases). The read finishes 3 residues shy of the CDR3 end, and the germline J gene is used to complete it. Trimming removed 6 bases from V and 5 bases from J, with 12 bases in between. Germline V gives CDR1 SGHRS, CDR2 YFSETQ. This CDR3 is built from 13 residues.